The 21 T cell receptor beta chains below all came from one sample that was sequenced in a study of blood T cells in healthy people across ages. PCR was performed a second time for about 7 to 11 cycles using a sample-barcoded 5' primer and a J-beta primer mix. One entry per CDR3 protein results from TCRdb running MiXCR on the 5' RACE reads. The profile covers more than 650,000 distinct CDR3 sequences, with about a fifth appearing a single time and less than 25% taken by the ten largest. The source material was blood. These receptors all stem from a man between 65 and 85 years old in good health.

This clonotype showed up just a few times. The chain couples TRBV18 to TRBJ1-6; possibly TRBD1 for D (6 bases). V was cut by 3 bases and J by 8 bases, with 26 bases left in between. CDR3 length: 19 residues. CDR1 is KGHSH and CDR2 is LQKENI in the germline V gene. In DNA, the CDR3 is TGTGCCAGCTCACCGTTGAGAAACCAACAGGGAATGGCCCATTCACCCCTCCACTTT. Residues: CASSPLRNQQGMAHSPLHF.

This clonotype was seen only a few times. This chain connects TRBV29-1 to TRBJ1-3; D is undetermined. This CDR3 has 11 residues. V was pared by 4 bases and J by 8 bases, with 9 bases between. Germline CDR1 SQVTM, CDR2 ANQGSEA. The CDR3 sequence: CSVGQLDTIYF. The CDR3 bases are TGCAGCGTTGGCCAATTAGACACCATATATTTT.

The CDR3 sequence: CASSLVPWVTDTQYF. The CDR3 DNA reads TGTGCCAGCAGCTTAGTACCGTGGGTAACAGATACGCAGTATTTT. This sequence joins TRBV11-2 and TRBJ2-3; D is undetermined. This CDR3 comprises 15 residues. Trimming removed 1 base at V and 3 bases at J, with 11 bases between. Looked up from germline, CDR1 is SGHAT and CDR2 is FQNNGV. The whole variable domain, remainder taken from reference TRBV11-2 and TRBJ2-3, is EAGVAQSPRYKIIEKRQSVAFWCNPISGHATLYWYQQILGQGPKLLIQFQNNGVVDDSQLPKDRFSAERLKGVDSTLKIQPAKLEDSAVYLCASSLVPWVTDTQYFGPGTRLTVL.

The CDR3 nucleotides are TGTGCCAGCAGCCAAGTAGGGCATGACGGCAATCAGCCCCAGCATTTT. Its protein product is CASSQVGHDGNQPQHF. The genes are TRBV14 and TRBJ1-5, with D hard to call. The CDR3 has 16 residues. Trimming removed 1 base at V and 2 bases at J, with 12 bases between. Germline lookup yields CDR1 SGHDN and CDR2 FVKESK. The full variable domain, with the rest looked up from reference TRBV14 and TRBJ1-5, is EAGVTQFPSHSVIEKGQTVTLRCDPISGHDNLYWYRRVMGKEIKFLLHFVKESKQDESGMPNNRFLAERTGGTYSTLKVQPAELEDSGVYFCASSQVGHDGNQPQHFGDGTRLSIL.

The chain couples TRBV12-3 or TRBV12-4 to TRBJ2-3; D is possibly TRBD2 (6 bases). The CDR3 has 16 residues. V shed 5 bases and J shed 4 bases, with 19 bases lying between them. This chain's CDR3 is CASSGGSRSGSDTQYF. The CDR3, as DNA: TGTGCCAGCAGTGGGGGGTCTCGGTCTGGGTCAGATACGCAGTATTTT.

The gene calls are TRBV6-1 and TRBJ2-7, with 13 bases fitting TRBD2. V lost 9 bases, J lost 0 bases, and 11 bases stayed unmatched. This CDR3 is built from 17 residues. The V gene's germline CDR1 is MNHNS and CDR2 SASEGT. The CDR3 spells CASSQGLAGESSYEQYF. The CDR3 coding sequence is TGTGCCAGTAGCCAAGGACTAGCGGGGGAGAGCTCCTACGAGCAGTACTTC.

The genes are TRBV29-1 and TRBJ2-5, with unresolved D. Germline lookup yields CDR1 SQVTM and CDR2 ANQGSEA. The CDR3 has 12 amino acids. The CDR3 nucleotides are TGCGGGGTTGGGCGCTACCAAGAGACCCAGTACTTC. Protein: CGVGRYQETQYF.

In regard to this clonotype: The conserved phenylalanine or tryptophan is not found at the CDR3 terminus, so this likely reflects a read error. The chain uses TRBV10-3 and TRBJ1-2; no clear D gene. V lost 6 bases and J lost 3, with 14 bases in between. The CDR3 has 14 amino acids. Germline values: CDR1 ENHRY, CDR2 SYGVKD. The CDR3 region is CAIRTEISDYGYTL. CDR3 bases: TGTGCCATCAGAACCGAAATCAGTGACTATGGCTACACCCTC.

CDR3 sequence: CSVLGGHNEQYF. The CDR3 bases are TGCAGCGTTCTTGGGGGGCACAACGAGCAGTACTTC. The V gene is TRBV29-1, the J gene TRBJ2-1; the D gene could be TRBD1 or TRBD2 (6 bases each). The J call is doubtful: the DNA matches TRBJ2-7 better. The CDR3 spans 12 residues. Looked up from germline, CDR1 is SQVTM and CDR2 is ANQGSEA.

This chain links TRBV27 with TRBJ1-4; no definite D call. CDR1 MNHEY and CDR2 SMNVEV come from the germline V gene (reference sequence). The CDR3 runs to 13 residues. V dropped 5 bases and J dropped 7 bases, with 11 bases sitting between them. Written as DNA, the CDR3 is TGTGCCAGCAGTCGGGGATCGGCTGAAAAACTGTTTTTT. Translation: CASSRGSAEKLFF.

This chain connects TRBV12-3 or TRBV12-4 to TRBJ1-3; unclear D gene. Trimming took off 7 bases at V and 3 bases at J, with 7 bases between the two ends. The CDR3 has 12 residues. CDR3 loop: CASNPNGNTIYF. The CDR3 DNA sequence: TGTGCCAGCAACCCCAATGGAAACACCATATATTTT.

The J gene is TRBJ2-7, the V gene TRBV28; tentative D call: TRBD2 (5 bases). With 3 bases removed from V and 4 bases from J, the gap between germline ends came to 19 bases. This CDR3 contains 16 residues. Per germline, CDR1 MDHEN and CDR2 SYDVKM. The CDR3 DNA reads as TGTGCCAGCAGTTTTCCCCCCGGGGTCCACGGTTACGAGCAGTACTTC. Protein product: CASSFPPGVHGYEQYF.

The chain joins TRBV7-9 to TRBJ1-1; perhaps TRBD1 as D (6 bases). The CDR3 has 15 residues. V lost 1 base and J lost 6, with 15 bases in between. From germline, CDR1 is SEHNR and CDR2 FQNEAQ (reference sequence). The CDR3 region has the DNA TGTGCCAGCAGCTTAGACAGGGCGGGATTTGCTGAAGCTTTCTTT. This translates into CASSLDRAGFAEAFF.

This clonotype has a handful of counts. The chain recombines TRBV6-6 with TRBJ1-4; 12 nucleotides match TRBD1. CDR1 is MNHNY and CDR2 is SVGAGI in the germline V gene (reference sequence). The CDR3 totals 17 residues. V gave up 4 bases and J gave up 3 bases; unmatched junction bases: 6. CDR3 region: CASSSTGQGAANEKLFF. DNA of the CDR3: TGTGCCAGCAGTTCTACGGGACAGGGGGCGGCTAATGAAAAACTGTTTTTT.

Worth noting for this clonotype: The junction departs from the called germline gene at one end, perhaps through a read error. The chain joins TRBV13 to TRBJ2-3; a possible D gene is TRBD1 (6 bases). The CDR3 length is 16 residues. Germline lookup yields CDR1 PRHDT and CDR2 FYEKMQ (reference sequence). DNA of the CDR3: TGTGCCAACAGCTCCGCCAGGGGATTGAGCACAGATACGCAGTATTTT. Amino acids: CANSSARGLSTDTQYF.

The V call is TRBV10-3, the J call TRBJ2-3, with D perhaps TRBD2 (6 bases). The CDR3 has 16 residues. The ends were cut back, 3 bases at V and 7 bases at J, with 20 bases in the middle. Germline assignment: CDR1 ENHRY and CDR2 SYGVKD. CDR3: CAISDLGGRGGNTQYF. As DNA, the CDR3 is TGTGCCATCAGTGACCTCGGAGGGCGGGGTGGGAATACGCAGTATTTT.

DNA of the CDR3: TGCAGCGTTAAGCAGGTTCTTATGAACACTGAAGCTTTCTTT. Its translation is CSVKQVLMNTEAFF. This sequence joins TRBV29-1 and TRBJ1-1; D not certain. Looked up from germline, CDR1 is SQVTM and CDR2 is ANQGSEA. The CDR3 runs to 14 residues. V gave up 5 bases and J gave up 0 bases, with 13 bases separating them.

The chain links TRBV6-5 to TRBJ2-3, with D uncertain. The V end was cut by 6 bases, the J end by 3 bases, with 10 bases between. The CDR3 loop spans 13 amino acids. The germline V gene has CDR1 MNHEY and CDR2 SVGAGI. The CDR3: CASRRILTDTQYF. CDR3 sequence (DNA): TGTGCCAGCAGGCGGATTCTGACAGATACGCAGTATTTT.

The CDR3 region has the DNA TGTGCCAGCAGTGCAACTAGCGGAAATTACGAGCAGTACGTC. Translated: CASSATSGNYEQYV. The V call is TRBV27, the J call TRBJ2-5, with TRBD2 matching over 8 bases. Near its end, the DNA agrees better with TRBJ2-7, so the J call may be wrong. CDR1 is MNHEY and CDR2 is SMNVEV in the germline V gene (reference sequence). The CDR3 loop spans 14 amino acids.

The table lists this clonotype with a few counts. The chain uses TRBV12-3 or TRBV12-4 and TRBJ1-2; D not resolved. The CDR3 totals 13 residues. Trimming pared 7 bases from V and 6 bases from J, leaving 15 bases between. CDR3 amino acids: CASTLTPAHGYTF. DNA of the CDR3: TGTGCCAGCACCCTGACACCTGCTCATGGCTACACCTTC.

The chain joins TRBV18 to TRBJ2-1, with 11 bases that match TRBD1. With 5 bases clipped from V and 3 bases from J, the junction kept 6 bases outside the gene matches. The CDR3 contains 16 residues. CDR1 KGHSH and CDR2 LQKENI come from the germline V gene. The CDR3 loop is CASSSRTGGYYNEQFF. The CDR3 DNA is TGTGCCAGCTCATCCCGGACAGGGGGCTACTACAATGAGCAGTTCTTC.